This T cell receptor (beta chain) came from a study of blood T cells in healthy people across ages. The overall study: The capture of about one barcoded beta molecule per two T cells was achieved by template switching.

This clonotype was recorded once. Its antigen remains unidentified. The junction departs from germline at one end; a sequencing error may be responsible. Study observations and caveats: Older age went with lower TCR beta diversity per million T cells, in a roughly linear way.

A second PCR of 7 to 11 cycles used a sample-barcoded 5' primer and a J-beta primer mix. The template-switch adaptor, which had 12 random nucleotides, put a tag on each cDNA molecule. Each sample provided no less than 3 million CDR3-containing paired-end reads. One entry per CDR3 protein results from TCRdb running MiXCR on the 5' RACE reads. The sample carries more than 700,000 distinct CDR3 sequences, more than 35% recorded once. Sequenced: blood. The receptor was isolated from an elderly man in good health.

Here the CDR3 DNA reads TGTACCAGCAGTGGGAGATTGACGGGAGTATGGTCCTACAATGAGCAGTTCTTC. Translation: CTSSGRLTGVWSYNEQFF. The rearrangement links TRBV25-1 to TRBJ2-1; TRBD2 might be the D (6 bases). The CDR3 runs to 18 residues. Germline CDR1 reads MGHDK; CDR2 reads SYGVNS.